This T cell receptor (beta chain) was recorded in a study of human T cells and chemical hapten exposure. Overall study: Recorded diagnoses among the mostly female patients were alopecia areata, totalis or universalis.

TCRdb recomputed calls from the RACE reads with MiXCR, one row per CDR3 protein. The sample gives over 100,000 distinct CDR3 sequences, around 10% of which show up once; under 2.5% is in the top ten. Germline CDR1 is SSHAT and CDR2 is FNYEAQ (reference sequence). The CDR3 is 13 amino acids. V lost 3 bases and J lost 5, with 10 bases in between. Noted time point: patch test 3, about 24 weeks after DPC sensitization. This sample's treatment: therapeutic diphenylcyclopropenone sensitization with weekly scalp DPC. This clonotype has only a few counts. J is TRBJ1-2 and V is TRBV7-7; a possible D gene is TRBD1 (5 bases). The source material was whole blood, sampled in connection with sensitization to the hapten diphenylcyclopropenone (DPC). This TCR was recovered from a woman between 45 and 65 years old with alopecia areata. Some clones in this sample may be carry-over from other donors' samples. The CDR3 coding sequence is TGTGCCAGCAGCTTGGACGGGGCTTATGGCTACACCTTC. This codes for CASSLDGAYGYTF.